The present T cell receptor beta chain was sequenced within a study of spatial heterogeneity in lung cancer. Study-level points and caveats: At tumor resection, ubiquitous expanded TCRs were detected in blood more often than later.

This CDR3 is built from 15 residues. Trimming removed 5 bases from V and 4 bases from J; junction bases left unmatched: 5. CDR1 MDHEN and CDR2 SYDVKM come from the germline V gene. Time point denoted: blood at routine non-recurrence follow-up after resection. Whole RNA obtained from tumor, nontumor lung or frozen PBMC underwent sequencing without sorting. This clonotype was counted a few times. Its antigen is undetermined. TCRdb analysed the 5' RACE reads with MiXCR anew, one entry per CDR3 protein. The data contain 95,000 to 130,000 distinct CDR3 sequences, 12% of them singletons. Sequences were derived from PBMCs, sampled at follow-up. The chain uses TRBV28 and TRBJ1-4; 9 nucleotides line up with TRBD1. The TCR comes from a male donor with early-stage non-small cell lung cancer. The CDR3 here is CASSPTGQGNEKLFF. In DNA form, the CDR3 reads TGTGCCAGCAGTCCGACGGGACAGGGTAATGAAAAACTGTTTTTT. The whole variable domain, remainder taken from reference TRBV28 and TRBJ1-4, is DVKVTQSSRYLVKRTGEKVFLECVQDMDHENMFWYRQDPGLGLRLIYFSYDVKMKEKGDIPEGYSVSREKKERFSLILESASTNQTSMYLCASSPTGQGNEKLFFGSGTQLSVL.